These T cell receptor beta chains were read from a single sample in a study of T cell repertoires in cytomegalovirus infection. TCRdb reanalysed the reads using MiXCR and keeps one entry per CDR3 protein. The data hold 300,000 or so distinct CDR3 sequences, with roughly 9.3% observed a single time. Sample: PBMCs. The receptor source for this set is a human donor in good health (CMV status not recorded). Some clones in this sample may be carry-over from other donors' samples. Both conserved end residues are part of each CDR3. Each record gives: D gene, V gene, J gene, clone size, CDR3 protein, CDR3 DNA. A D gene is named only where the DNA matches it firmly. Some rows mark clone size as missing; the rest say once, few, many or name a class of expanded clone.

D: -
V: TRBV5-6
J: TRBJ2-1
size: many
CDR3: CASSPQINEQFF
DNA: TGTGCCAGCAGCCCTCAGATAAATGAGCAGTTCTTC

D: TRBD1
V: TRBV6-2/TRBV6-3
J: TRBJ2-2
size: few
CDR3: CASIPDRATGELFF
DNA: TGTGCCAGCATTCCCGACAGGGCCACCGGGGAGCTGTTTTTT

D: -
V: TRBV20-1
J: TRBJ1-2
size: -
CDR3: CSAVSTENYGYTF
DNA: TGCAGTGCTGTGTCGACAGAGAACTATGGCTACACCTTC

D: -
V: TRBV20-1
J: TRBJ1-1
size: few
CDR3: CSAEPVTEAFF
DNA: TGCAGTGCTGAACCCGTGACTGAAGCTTTCTTT

D: -
V: TRBV6-5
J: TRBJ1-2
size: few
CDR3: CASRSRETRAYGYTF
DNA: TGTGCCAGCAGGTCAAGGGAGACAAGGGCGTATGGCTACACCTTC

D: TRBD1
V: TRBV10-3
J: TRBJ1-3
size: many
CDR3: CAIIAMGTGSRNTIYF
DNA: TGTGCCATCATTGCCATGGGGACAGGCTCAAGGAACACCATATATTTT

D: TRBD1
V: TRBV7-9
J: TRBJ2-7
size: many
CDR3: CASSPPPTGNEQYF
DNA: TGTGCCAGCAGCCCCCCCCCGACAGGGAACGAGCAGTACTTC

D: TRBD1
V: TRBV29-1
J: TRBJ2-7
size: few
CDR3: CSVLTGEIYEQYF
DNA: TGCAGCGTCTTGACAGGGGAGATCTACGAGCAGTACTTC

D: -
V: TRBV10-2
J: TRBJ1-5
size: once
CDR3: CASSEMQGTQPQHF
DNA: TGCGCCAGCAGTGAGATGCAGGGGACTCAGCCCCAGCATTTT

D: -
V: TRBV20-1
J: TRBJ1-5
size: many
CDR3: CSARGRSLNQPQHF
DNA: TGCAGTGCTAGAGGTAGATCCTTGAATCAGCCCCAGCATTTT

D: -
V: TRBV7-2
J: TRBJ1-1
size: many
CDR3: CASSPRGGNTEAFF
DNA: TGTGCCAGCAGCCCCAGGGGCGGGAACACTGAAGCTTTCTTT

D: TRBD1
V: TRBV4-1
J: TRBJ1-2
size: few
CDR3: CASSQEDRGQGYTF
DNA: TGCGCCAGCAGCCAAGAAGACAGGGGGCAGGGCTACACCTTC

D: TRBD1
V: TRBV5-1
J: TRBJ1-2
size: few
CDR3: CASSLGTGTGNPLLSGYTF
DNA: TGCGCCAGCAGCTTGGGTACCGGGACAGGGAATCCCCTATTGTCCGGCTACACCTTC

D: -
V: TRBV6-2/TRBV6-3
J: TRBJ1-1
size: many
CDR3: CASSHGGPATEAFF
DNA: TGTGCCAGCAGTCACGGGGGGCCAGCCACTGAAGCTTTCTTT

D: TRBD1
V: TRBV7-2
J: TRBJ2-5
size: many
CDR3: CASSLRGDRGLGETQYF
DNA: TGTGCCAGCAGCTTAAGGGGGGACAGGGGGCTCGGAGAGACCCAGTACTTC

D: TRBD1
V: TRBV7-6
J: TRBJ2-3
size: few
CDR3: CASRDRQGPSTDTQYF
DNA: TGTGCCAGCAGAGATCGACAGGGCCCTAGCACAGATACGCAGTATTTT

D: -
V: TRBV20-1
J: TRBJ1-2
size: few
CDR3: CSADQGVVYGYTF
DNA: TGCAGTGCCGATCAGGGAGTAGTGTATGGCTACACCTTC

D: TRBD2
V: TRBV2
J: TRBJ2-3
size: many
CDR3: CASSQNLRLAGGDTQYF
DNA: TGTGCCAGCAGCCAAAACCTACGACTAGCGGGGGGAGATACGCAGTATTTT

D: -
V: TRBV29-1
J: TRBJ1-2
size: -
CDR3: CSVPLKQANYGYTF
DNA: TGCAGCGTTCCCCTTAAACAGGCTAACTATGGCTACACCTTC

D: TRBD1
V: TRBV29-1
J: TRBJ2-7
size: -
CDR3: CSVEGDRPGSYEQYF
DNA: TGCAGCGTTGAGGGGGACAGGCCTGGGTCCTACGAGCAGTACTTC

D: -
V: TRBV7-6
J: TRBJ2-1
size: many
CDR3: CASSLEVSIRQFF
DNA: TGTGCCAGCAGCTTAGAAGTTTCCATTAGGCAGTTCTTC

D: TRBD2
V: TRBV5-4
J: TRBJ2-1
size: few
CDR3: CASSRASGGAYNEQFF
DNA: TGTGCCAGCAGCCGGGCCAGCGGGGGGGCCTACAATGAGCAGTTCTTC

D: -
V: TRBV2
J: TRBJ1-5
size: -
CDR3: CASSGQQGTGQPQHF
DNA: TGTGCCAGCAGTGGCCAACAGGGTACCGGTCAGCCCCAGCATTTT

D: TRBD1
V: TRBV3-1
J: TRBJ2-1
size: few
CDR3: CASSQHRGPVGNEQFF
DNA: TGTGCCAGCAGCCAGCACAGGGGGCCAGTTGGCAATGAGCAGTTCTTC

D: -
V: TRBV6-4
J: TRBJ2-1
size: many
CDR3: CASSDSGGGAYNEQFF
DNA: TGTGCCAGCAGTGACTCAGGGGGGGGGGCCTACAATGAGCAGTTCTTC

D: -
V: TRBV12-5
J: TRBJ1-1
size: few
CDR3: CASGSFKGGKNTEAFF
DNA: TGTGCTAGTGGTTCCTTTAAGGGCGGGAAGAACACTGAAGCTTTCTTT

D: -
V: TRBV7-2
J: TRBJ1-6
size: many
CDR3: CASSPIRVGNSPLHF
DNA: TGTGCCAGCAGCCCCATAAGGGTTGGGAATTCACCCCTCCACTTT

D: -
V: TRBV20-1
J: TRBJ1-1
size: many
CDR3: CSATLQTSNTEAFF
DNA: TGCAGTGCTACCCTACAGACCTCGAACACTGAAGCTTTCTTT

D: -
V: TRBV28
J: TRBJ1-1
size: many
CDR3: CASSTTGTMNTEAFF
DNA: TGTGCCAGCAGTACCACCGGGACCATGAACACTGAAGCTTTCTTT

D: TRBD2
V: TRBV4-1
J: TRBJ2-1
size: few
CDR3: CASSQQLAGGYNEQFF
DNA: TGCGCCAGCAGCCAACAACTAGCGGGGGGGTACAATGAGCAGTTCTTC

D: -
V: TRBV20-1
J: TRBJ1-2
size: -
CDR3: CSARVENLNYGYTF
DNA: TGCAGTGCTAGAGTGGAGAATCTGAACTATGGCTACACCTTC

D: -
V: TRBV12-3/TRBV12-4
J: TRBJ2-6
size: many
CDR3: CASSSRSGANVLTF
DNA: TGTGCCAGCAGCTCCCGCTCTGGGGCCAACGTCCTGACTTTC

D: -
V: TRBV7-9
J: TRBJ2-1
size: many
CDR3: CASSSKGAGSYNEQFF
DNA: TGTGCCAGCAGCTCCAAAGGGGCAGGGTCCTACAATGAGCAGTTCTTC

D: TRBD1
V: TRBV7-2
J: TRBJ2-5
size: many
CDR3: CASSAGRQGLGETQYF
DNA: TGTGCCAGCAGCGCCGGAAGACAGGGGCTGGGAGAGACCCAGTACTTC

D: -
V: TRBV7-6
J: TRBJ2-5
size: many
CDR3: CASSLFLGASEETQYF
DNA: TGTGCCAGCAGCTTATTTCTTGGGGCCAGCGAAGAGACCCAGTACTTC

D: -
V: TRBV4-3
J: TRBJ2-1
size: -
CDR3: CASSQGPFPYNEQFF
DNA: TGCGCCAGCAGCCAGGGGCCTTTCCCCTACAATGAGCAGTTCTTC

D: TRBD2
V: TRBV20-1
J: TRBJ2-3
size: many
CDR3: CSARTSGGTYTQYF
DNA: TGCAGTGCTAGAACTAGCGGGGGGACGTATACGCAGTATTTT

D: -
V: TRBV6-4
J: TRBJ2-3
size: few
CDR3: CASSAGPTDTQYF
DNA: TGTGCCAGCAGTGCTGGACCCACAGATACGCAGTATTTT

D: -
V: TRBV11-2
J: TRBJ2-4
size: many
CDR3: CASSHTSHGDIQYF
DNA: TGTGCCAGCAGCCATACTAGCCACGGGGACATTCAGTACTTC

D: TRBD1
V: TRBV5-1
J: TRBJ1-1
size: many
CDR3: CASSPGQGPEAFF
DNA: TGCGCCAGCAGCCCAGGACAGGGACCTGAAGCTTTCTTT

D: -
V: TRBV5-1
J: TRBJ1-1
size: many
CDR3: CASTSGNTEAFF
DNA: TGCGCCAGCACTTCCGGAAACACTGAAGCTTTCTTT

D: -
V: TRBV7-6
J: TRBJ2-3
size: many
CDR3: CASSRSRDPITDTQYF
DNA: TGTGCCAGCAGTCGTAGCCGGGACCCGATCACAGATACGCAGTATTTT

D: TRBD2
V: TRBV27
J: TRBJ2-1
size: many
CDR3: CASTWSGGPNEQFF
DNA: TGTGCCAGCACTTGGAGCGGGGGGCCCAATGAGCAGTTCTTC

D: -
V: TRBV20-1
J: TRBJ2-2
size: few
CDR3: CSARDGGTGELFF
DNA: TGCAGTGCTAGAGATGGGGGGACGGGGGAGCTGTTTTTT

D: -
V: TRBV28
J: TRBJ1-6
size: many
CDR3: CASSFLASSYNSPLHF
DNA: TGTGCCAGCAGTTTCCTAGCGAGCTCCTATAATTCACCCCTCCACTTT

D: -
V: TRBV12-3/TRBV12-4
J: TRBJ2-5
size: -
CDR3: CASTYAGGQETQYF
DNA: TGTGCCAGCACCTACGCGGGCGGACAAGAGACCCAGTACTTC

D: -
V: TRBV28
J: TRBJ2-2
size: few
CDR3: CASSLARAGTGELFF
DNA: TGTGCCAGCAGTTTGGCGCGGGCGGGCACCGGGGAGCTGTTTTTT

D: -
V: TRBV29-1
J: TRBJ2-5
size: -
CDR3: CSVLGGSQYF
DNA: TGCAGCGTCCTTGGAGGGAGCCAGTACTTC

D: -
V: TRBV7-2
J: TRBJ2-5
size: many
CDR3: CASSALETQYF
DNA: TGTGCCAGCAGCGCCCTTGAGACCCAGTACTTC

D: TRBD2
V: TRBV19
J: TRBJ2-1
size: -
CDR3: CASMGLAGLHFSYNEQFF
DNA: TGTGCCAGTATGGGACTAGCGGGTCTCCACTTCTCCTACAATGAGCAGTTCTTC

D: TRBD1
V: TRBV20-1
J: TRBJ1-2
size: many
CDR3: CSVTRTGEHTF
DNA: TGCAGTGTTACGAGGACAGGGGAACACACCTTC

D: TRBD1
V: TRBV6-2/TRBV6-3
J: TRBJ2-5
size: many
CDR3: CASGIGQGGTQYF
DNA: TGTGCCAGCGGAATCGGACAGGGGGGGACCCAGTACTTC

D: TRBD2
V: TRBV9
J: TRBJ2-7
size: -
CDR3: CASSPLEERGFEQYF
DNA: TGTGCCAGCAGCCCACTTGAAGAGCGGGGGTTCGAGCAGTACTTC

D: TRBD1
V: TRBV6-2/TRBV6-3
J: TRBJ2-1
size: few
CDR3: CASSARGQRPYNEQFF
DNA: TGTGCCAGCAGTGCCCGGGGACAGCGCCCCTACAATGAGCAGTTCTTC

D: TRBD1
V: TRBV6-5
J: TRBJ1-2
size: many
CDR3: CASSSGQGDYGYTF
DNA: TGTGCCAGCAGTTCCGGACAGGGGGACTATGGCTACACCTTC